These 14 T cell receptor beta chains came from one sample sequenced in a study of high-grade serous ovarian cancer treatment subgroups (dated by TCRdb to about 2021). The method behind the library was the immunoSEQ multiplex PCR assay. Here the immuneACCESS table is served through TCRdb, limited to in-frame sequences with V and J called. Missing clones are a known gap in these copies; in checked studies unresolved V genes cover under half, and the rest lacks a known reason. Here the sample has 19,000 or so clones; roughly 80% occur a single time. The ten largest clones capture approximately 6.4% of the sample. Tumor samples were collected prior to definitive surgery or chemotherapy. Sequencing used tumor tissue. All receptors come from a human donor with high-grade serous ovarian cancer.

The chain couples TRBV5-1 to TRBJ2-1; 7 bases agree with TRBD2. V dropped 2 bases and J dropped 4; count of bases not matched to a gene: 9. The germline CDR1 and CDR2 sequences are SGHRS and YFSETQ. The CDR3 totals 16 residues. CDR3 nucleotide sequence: TGCGCCAGCAGCTTCTCGGGAGGCCTCTCTTACAATGAGCAGTTCTTC. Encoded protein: CASSFSGGLSYNEQFF.

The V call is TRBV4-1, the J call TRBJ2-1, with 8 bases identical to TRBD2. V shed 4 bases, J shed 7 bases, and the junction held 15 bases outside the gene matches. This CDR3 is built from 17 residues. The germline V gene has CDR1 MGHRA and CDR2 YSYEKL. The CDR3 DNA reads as TGCGCCAGCAGCCCGACGGCTAGCGGGCCCTTGGGAAATGAGCAGTTCTTC. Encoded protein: CASSPTASGPLGNEQFF.

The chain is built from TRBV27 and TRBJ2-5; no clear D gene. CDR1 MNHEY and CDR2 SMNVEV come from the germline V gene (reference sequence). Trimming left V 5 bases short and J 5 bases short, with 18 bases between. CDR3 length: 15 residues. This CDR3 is CASSPLGHQSETQYF. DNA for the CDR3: TGTGCCAGCAGTCCCCTCGGTCACCAGTCGGAGACCCAGTACTTC.

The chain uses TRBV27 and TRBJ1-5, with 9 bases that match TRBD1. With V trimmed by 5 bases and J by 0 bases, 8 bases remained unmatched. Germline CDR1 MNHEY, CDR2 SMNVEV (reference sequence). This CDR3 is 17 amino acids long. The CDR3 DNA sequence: TGTGCCAGCAGTACCCTCGGACAGGGGTATAGCAATCAGCCCCAGCATTTT. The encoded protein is CASSTLGQGYSNQPQHF.

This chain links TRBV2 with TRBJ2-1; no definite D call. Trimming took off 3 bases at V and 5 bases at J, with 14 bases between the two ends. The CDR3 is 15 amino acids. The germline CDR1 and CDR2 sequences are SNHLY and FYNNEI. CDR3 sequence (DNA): TGTGCCAGCAGTGAGCCCGTTCCCCAGGACAATGAGCAGTTCTTC. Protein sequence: CASSEPVPQDNEQFF.

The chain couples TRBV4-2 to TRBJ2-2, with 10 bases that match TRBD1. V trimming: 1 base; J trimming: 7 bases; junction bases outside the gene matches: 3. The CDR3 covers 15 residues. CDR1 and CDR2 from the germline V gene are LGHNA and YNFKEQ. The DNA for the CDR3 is TGTGCCAGCAGCCAAGGACAGGGGGCGGACGGGGAGCTGTTTTTT. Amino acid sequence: CASSQGQGADGELFF.

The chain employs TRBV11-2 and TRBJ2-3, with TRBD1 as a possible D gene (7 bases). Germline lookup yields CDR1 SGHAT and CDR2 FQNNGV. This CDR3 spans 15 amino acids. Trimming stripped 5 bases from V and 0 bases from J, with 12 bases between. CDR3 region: CASSIQGTSTDTQYF. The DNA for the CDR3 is TGTGCCAGCAGCATACAGGGGACTAGCACAGATACGCAGTATTTT. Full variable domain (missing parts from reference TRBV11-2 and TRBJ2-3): EAGVAQSPRYKIIEKRQSVAFWCNPISGHATLYWYQQILGQGPKLLIQFQNNGVVDDSQLPKDRFSAERLKGVDSTLKIQPAKLEDSAVYLCASSIQGTSTDTQYFGPGTRLTVL.

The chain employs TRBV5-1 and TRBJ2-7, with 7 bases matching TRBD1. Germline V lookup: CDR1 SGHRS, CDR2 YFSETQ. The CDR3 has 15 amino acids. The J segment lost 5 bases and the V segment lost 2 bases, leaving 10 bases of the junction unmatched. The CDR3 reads CASSLGGYRPNEQYF. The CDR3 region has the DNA TGCGCCAGCAGCTTAGGGGGCTACCGTCCAAACGAGCAGTACTTC.

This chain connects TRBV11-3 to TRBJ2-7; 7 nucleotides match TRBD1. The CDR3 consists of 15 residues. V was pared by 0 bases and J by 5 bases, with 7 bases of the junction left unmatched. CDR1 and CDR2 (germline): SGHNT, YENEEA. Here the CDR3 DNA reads TGTGCCAGCAGCTTAGAGGGCAGGGGGTCGCACGAGCAGTACTTC. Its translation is CASSLEGRGSHEQYF. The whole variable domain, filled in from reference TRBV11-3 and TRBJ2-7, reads EAGVVQSPRYKIIEKKQPVAFWCNPISGHNTLYWYLQNLGQGPELLIRYENEEAVDDSQLPKDRFSAERLKGVDSTLKIQPAELGDSAVYLCASSLEGRGSHEQYFGPGTRLTVT.

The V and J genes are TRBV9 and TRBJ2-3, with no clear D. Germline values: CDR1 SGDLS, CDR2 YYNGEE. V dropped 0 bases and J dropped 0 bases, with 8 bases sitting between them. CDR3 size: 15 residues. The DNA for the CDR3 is TGTGCCAGCAGCGTAGGGGTGGGGAGCACAGATACGCAGTATTTT. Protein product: CASSVGVGSTDTQYF.

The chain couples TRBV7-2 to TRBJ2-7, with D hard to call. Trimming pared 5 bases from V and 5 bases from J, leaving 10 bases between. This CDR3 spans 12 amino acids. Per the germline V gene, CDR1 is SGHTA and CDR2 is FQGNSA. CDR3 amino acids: CASSNTRNEQYF. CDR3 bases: TGTGCCAGCAGCAACACAAGGAACGAGCAGTACTTC.

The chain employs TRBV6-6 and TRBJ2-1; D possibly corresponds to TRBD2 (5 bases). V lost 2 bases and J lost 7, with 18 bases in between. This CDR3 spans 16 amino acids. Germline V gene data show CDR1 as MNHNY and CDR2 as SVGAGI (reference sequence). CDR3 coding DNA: TGTGCCAGCAGTTACGTGGAGTGGGAGAGTCTAAATGAGCAGTTCTTC. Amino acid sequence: CASSYVEWESLNEQFF.

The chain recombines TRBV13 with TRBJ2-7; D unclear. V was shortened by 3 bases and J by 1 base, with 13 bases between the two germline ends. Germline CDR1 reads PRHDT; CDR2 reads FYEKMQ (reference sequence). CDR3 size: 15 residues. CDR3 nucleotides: TGTGCCAGCAGCTTGGAAGGAGCGAATTCCTACGAGCAGTACTTC. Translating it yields CASSLEGANSYEQYF.

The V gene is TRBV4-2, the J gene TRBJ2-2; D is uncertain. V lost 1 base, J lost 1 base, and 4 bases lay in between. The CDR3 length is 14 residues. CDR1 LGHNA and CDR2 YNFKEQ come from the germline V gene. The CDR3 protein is CASSQARNTGELFF. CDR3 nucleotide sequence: TGTGCCAGCAGCCAAGCGAGGAACACCGGGGAGCTGTTTTTT.